The T cell receptor beta chain described here comes from a study of response to subunit inactivated influenza vaccine. This clonotype was seen ten or more times. Its cognate antigen is unknown. TCRdb re-analysed the RT-PCR reads in MiXCR, keeping a single row per CDR3 protein. The repertoire has 300,000 to 350,000 distinct CDR3 sequences, 20% to 25% of them found once; the top ten carry 10%. Notes on the study in general: It was the authors' suggestion that each seasonal influenza vaccination recruits few new T cells.

The CDR3 is 13 residues long. Germline V gene data show CDR1 as MGHDK and CDR2 as SYGVNS. The V end lost 5 bases, the J end lost 9 bases, and 11 bases lay between the germline ends. The chain links TRBV25-1 to TRBJ1-6; no clear D gene. The sample consisted of PBMCs from blood, taken about 20 months after vaccination. The source of this sequence is a man aged 50 to 69 who received an inactivated influenza vaccine. The CDR3 DNA sequence: TGTGCCAGCAGTACTCACCGGAGTTCACCCCTCCACTTT. Its translation is CASSTHRSSPLHF.